Many counts were recorded for the clone carrying this TCR beta chain. Its target is unknown. Synthesis of cDNA was performed by 5'RACE using 10-nucleotide random UMIs. Each CDR3 protein gets one entry after TCRdb re-called the 5' RACE reads with MiXCR. The sample records roughly 38,000 distinct CDR3 sequences, 2% to 3% being singletons. This entry belongs to a study of neurological immune-mediated disorders. Study results and limitations: HTLV-1-associated myelopathy displayed the greatest TCR clonal expansion, and multiple sclerosis exhibited the smallest, lower than that of healthy controls. According to phylogenetic grouping, one related-CDR3 cluster, a possible signature, contained the repertoires of 18 of 34 multiple sclerosis patients. As far as clinical or MRI features were concerned, none was associated with the multiple sclerosis repertoire cluster.

The V and J ends lost 6 bases and 7 bases respectively, with 19 bases between them. Germline V lookup: CDR1 MDHEN, CDR2 SYDVKM. The CDR3 covers 15 residues. Specimen: PBMCs. The source is a man aged 25-40 years with multiple sclerosis. The chain links TRBV28 to TRBJ2-1; a possible D gene is TRBD2 (5 bases). The CDR3 loop reads CASSPGMGSSNEQFF. The DNA of the CDR3 is TGTGCCAGCAGCCCGGGGATGGGCTCCTCAAATGAGCAGTTCTTC.